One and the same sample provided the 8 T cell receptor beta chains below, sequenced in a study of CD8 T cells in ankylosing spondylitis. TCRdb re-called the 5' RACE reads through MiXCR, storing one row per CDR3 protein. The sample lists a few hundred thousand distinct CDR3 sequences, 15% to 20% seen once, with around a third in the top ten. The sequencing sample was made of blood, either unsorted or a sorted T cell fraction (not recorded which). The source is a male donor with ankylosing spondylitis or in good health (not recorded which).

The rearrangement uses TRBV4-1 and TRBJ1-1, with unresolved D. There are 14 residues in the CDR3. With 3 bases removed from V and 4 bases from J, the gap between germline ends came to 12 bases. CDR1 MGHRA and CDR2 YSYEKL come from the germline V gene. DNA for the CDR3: TGCGCCAGCAGCCACCCCGGTGTTGGCACTGAAGCTTTCTTT. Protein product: CASSHPGVGTEAFF.

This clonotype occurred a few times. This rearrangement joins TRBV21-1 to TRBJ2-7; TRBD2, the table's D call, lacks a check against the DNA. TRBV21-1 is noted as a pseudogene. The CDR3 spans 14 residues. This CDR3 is CASSKGRGRAEQYF. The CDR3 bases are TGTGCCAGCAGCAAGGGCAGGGGGAGGGCCGAGCAGTACTTC.

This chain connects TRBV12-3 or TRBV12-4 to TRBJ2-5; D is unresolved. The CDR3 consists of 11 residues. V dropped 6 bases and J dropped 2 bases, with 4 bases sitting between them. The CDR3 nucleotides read TGTGCCAGCAGCGTGCAAGAGACCCAGTACTTC. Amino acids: CASSVQETQYF.

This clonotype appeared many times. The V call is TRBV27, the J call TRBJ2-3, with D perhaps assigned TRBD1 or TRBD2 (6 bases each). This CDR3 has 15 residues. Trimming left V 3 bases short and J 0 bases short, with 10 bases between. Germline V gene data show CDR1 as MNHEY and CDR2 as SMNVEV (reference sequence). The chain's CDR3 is CASSLFGGSTDTQYF. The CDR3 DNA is TGTGCCAGCAGTTTGTTCGGGGGCAGCACAGATACGCAGTATTTT.

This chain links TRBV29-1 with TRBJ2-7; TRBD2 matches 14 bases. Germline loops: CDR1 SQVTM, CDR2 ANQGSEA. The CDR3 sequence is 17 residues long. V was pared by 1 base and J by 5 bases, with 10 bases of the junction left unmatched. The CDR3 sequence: CSVEGIRGLAGGDEQYF. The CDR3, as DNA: TGCAGCGTTGAAGGGATACGAGGACTAGCGGGAGGCGACGAGCAGTACTTC.

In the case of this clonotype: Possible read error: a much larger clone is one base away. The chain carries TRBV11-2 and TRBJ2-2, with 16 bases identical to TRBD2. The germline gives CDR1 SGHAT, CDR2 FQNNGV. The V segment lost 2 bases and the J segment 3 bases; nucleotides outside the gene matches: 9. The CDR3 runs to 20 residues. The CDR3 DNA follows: TGTGCCAGCAGCTTAAGGGTGGGGACTAGCGGGAGGGTTGACACCGGGGAGCTGTTTTTT. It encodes CASSLRVGTSGRVDTGELFF.

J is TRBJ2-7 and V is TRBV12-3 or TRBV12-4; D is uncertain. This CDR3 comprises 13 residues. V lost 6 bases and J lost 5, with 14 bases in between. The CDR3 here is CASSLLGENEQYF. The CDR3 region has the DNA TGTGCCAGCAGCCTCCTTGGAGAAAACGAGCAGTACTTC.

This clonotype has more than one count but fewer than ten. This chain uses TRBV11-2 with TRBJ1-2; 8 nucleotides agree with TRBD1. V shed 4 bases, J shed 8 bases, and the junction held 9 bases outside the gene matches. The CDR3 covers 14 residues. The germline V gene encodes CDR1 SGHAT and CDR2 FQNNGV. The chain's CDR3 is CASSSPGQGKGYTF. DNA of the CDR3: TGTGCCAGCAGCTCCCCCGGACAGGGTAAAGGCTACACCTTC.